These 21 T cell receptor beta chains share one sample of origin, sequenced in a study of blood T cells in healthy people across ages. PCR was performed a second time for about 6 to 12 cycles using a sample-barcoded 5' primer and a J-beta primer mix. TCRdb ran MiXCR on the 5' RACE reads and lists one entry per CDR3 protein. The sample records about 970,000 distinct CDR3 sequences, roughly 47% being singletons. What was sequenced was blood. These receptors were taken from a woman aged 60-70 years in good health.

V is TRBV7-2 and J is TRBJ2-4, with a possible D match to TRBD1 (6 bases). Germline CDR1 reads SGHTA; CDR2 reads FQGNSA. V shed 5 bases and J shed 5 bases, with 19 bases lying between them. The CDR3 contains 16 residues. CDR3 nucleotides: TGTGCCAGCAGCAGGGGAGACACAGGGTTCGAAAACATTCAGTACTTC. Protein sequence: CASSRGDTGFENIQYF.

For this clonotype: Its ends do not fully match the called genes, so a read error is possible. This chain uses TRBV3-1 with TRBJ1-1, with no clear D. Germline V gene lookup returns CDR1 LGHDT and CDR2 YNNKEL (reference sequence). The CDR3 extends over 13 amino acids. CDR3 nucleotides: TGTGCCATCAGCCTCGGTGACCTCTCTGAAGCTTTCTTT. As protein: CAISLGDLSEAFF.

The chain has TRBV12-3 or TRBV12-4 and TRBJ2-1, with 8 positions matching TRBD2. This CDR3 is 16 amino acids long. V was clipped by 5 bases and J by 0 bases; unmatched bases: 6. CDR3 sequence reads: CASSGRAGDSYNEQFF. The DNA of the CDR3 is TGTGCCAGCAGTGGACGAGCGGGAGACTCCTACAATGAGCAGTTCTTC.

V and J are TRBV20-1 and TRBJ2-1, with TRBD2 matching over 12 bases. Germline CDR1 is DFQATT and CDR2 is SNEGSKA (reference sequence). CDR3 size: 15 residues. V shed 3 bases and J 9 bases; nucleotides not matched to a gene: 9. CDR3 sequence (DNA): TGCAGTGCTAGTACGAGGACTAGCGGGAAAGCTGAGCAGTTCTTC. Protein sequence: CSASTRTSGKAEQFF.

This clonotype was seen a handful of times. This sequence joins TRBV11-2 and TRBJ1-2; D gene ambiguous. The V end was cut by 5 bases, the J end by 3 bases, with 10 bases between. Germline V CDR1 and CDR2: SGHAT, FQNNGV. The CDR3 is 13 amino acids. The CDR3: CASSPDTYYGYTF. The CDR3 DNA reads TGTGCCAGCAGCCCAGACACCTACTATGGCTACACCTTC.

The chain employs TRBV7-9 and TRBJ2-2, with a tentative D call TRBD1 (6 bases). The CDR3 covers 15 residues. The V end lost 5 bases, the J end lost 2 bases, and 12 bases lay between the germline ends. CDR1 and CDR2 from the germline V gene are SEHNR and FQNEAQ (reference sequence). The chain's CDR3 is CASSILQGNTGELFF. The DNA for the CDR3 is TGTGCCAGCAGCATATTACAGGGCAACACCGGGGAGCTGTTTTTT.

V and J are TRBV29-1 and TRBJ2-1, with D tentatively TRBD2 (6 bases). Between the trimmed V and J ends, which lost 4 bases and 6 bases, there was a span of 19 bases. The CDR3 covers 15 residues. Germline CDR1 SQVTM, CDR2 ANQGSEA. CDR3 sequence (DNA): TGCAGCGTTGCCGGGTCCTTTTTGGGAGGCAATGAGCAGTTCTTC. Translated, it gives CSVAGSFLGGNEQFF.

V is TRBV6-1 and J is TRBJ2-1, with 7 bases that match TRBD1. Trimming took 8 bases from V and 0 from J; bases not matched to a gene: 4. CDR3 size: 14 residues. Germline loops: CDR1 MNHNS, CDR2 SASEGT. CDR3 protein: CASEDRLSYNEQFF. The DNA for the CDR3 is TGTGCCAGCGAGGACAGGCTCTCCTACAATGAGCAGTTCTTC.

The gene calls are TRBV7-8 and TRBJ2-7, with a weak D call TRBD1 (5 bases). CDR3 size: 16 residues. Germline assignment: CDR1 SGHVS and CDR2 FQNEAQ. Between the trimmed V and J ends, which lost 3 bases and 0 bases, there was a span of 15 bases. The CDR3 is CASSFIQGESSYEQYF. DNA for the CDR3: TGTGCCAGCAGCTTCATCCAAGGGGAAAGCTCCTACGAGCAGTACTTC.

The rearrangement links TRBV7-2 to TRBJ2-1; TRBD2 agrees at 10 bases. Germline CDR1 is SGHTA and CDR2 is FQGNSA. The CDR3 extends over 16 amino acids. V shed 5 bases, J shed 7 bases, and the junction held 11 bases outside the gene matches. The CDR3 here is CASSPWTSGHGNEQFF. In nucleotides, the CDR3 is TGTGCCAGCAGCCCGTGGACTAGCGGACACGGGAATGAGCAGTTCTTC.

This sequence joins TRBV7-9 and TRBJ2-5, with D possibly matching TRBD1 (6 bases). The length of the CDR3 is 13 residues. The V gene's germline CDR1 is SEHNR and CDR2 FQNEAQ (reference sequence). V lost 5 bases and J 3 bases, leaving 10 bases between the germline ends. CDR3: CASSRWTEETQYF. The CDR3 coding sequence is TGTGCCAGCAGCAGATGGACAGAAGAGACCCAGTACTTC.

The rearrangement links TRBV28 to TRBJ2-7, with 8 bases fitting TRBD2. This CDR3 is 14 amino acids long. V was pared by 4 bases and J by 7 bases, with 9 bases of the junction left unmatched. Germline CDR1 and CDR2: MDHEN and SYDVKM. CDR3 in DNA: TGTGCCAGCAGTTACAGCGGGGGACCGAATGAGCAGTACTTC. Amino acid sequence: CASSYSGGPNEQYF.

The chain recombines TRBV27 with TRBJ2-6, with D unclear. V was cut by 1 base and J by 0 bases, with 10 bases left in between. In germline, CDR1 is MNHEY, CDR2 SMNVEV (reference sequence). CDR3 length equals 17 residues. CDR3 DNA sequence: TGTGCCAGCAGTTTATTTAGCATTAGCTCTGGGGCCAACGTCCTGACTTTC. Residues: CASSLFSISSGANVLTF.

V gene TRBV27 combines with J gene TRBJ2-7; 7 nucleotides match TRBD2. There are 17 residues in the CDR3. Per the germline V gene, CDR1 is MNHEY and CDR2 is SMNVEV (reference sequence). The J segment lost 7 bases and the V segment lost 6 bases, leaving 21 bases of the junction unmatched. CDR3 nucleotides: TGTGCCAGCAGCTACTCTCTTCCGGGACTATCCTCGGGGGAGCAGTACTTC. Its protein product is CASSYSLPGLSSGEQYF.

This chain uses TRBV7-9 with TRBJ2-5; the match to TRBD2 covers 10 bases. The CDR3 spans 16 residues. Germline V gene data show CDR1 as SEHNR and CDR2 as FQNEAQ (reference sequence). With V trimmed by 5 bases and J by 1 base, 7 bases remained unmatched. The CDR3 DNA follows: TGTGCCAGCAGCGAGGGGACTAGCGAACTCCAAGAGACCCAGTACTTC. This translates into CASSEGTSELQETQYF.

The chain links TRBV27 to TRBJ2-3; tentative D call: TRBD1 (5 bases). CDR1 and CDR2 from the germline V gene are MNHEY and SMNVEV (reference sequence). The CDR3 spans 14 residues. V was shortened by 7 bases and J by 0 bases, with 11 bases between the two germline ends. Written as DNA, the CDR3 is TGTGCCAGCAAACCGACAGCTAGCACAGATACGCAGTATTTT. Its protein is CASKPTASTDTQYF.

This clonotype was counted only a few times. V is TRBV25-1 and J is TRBJ2-7, with 8 bases fitting TRBD1. The CDR3 loop spans 15 amino acids. With V trimmed by 3 bases and J by 5 bases, 9 bases remained unmatched. CDR1 and CDR2 (germline): MGHDK, SYGVNS. CDR3 in amino acids: CASSDFWTGYNEQYF. The DNA for the CDR3 is TGTGCCAGCAGTGATTTTTGGACAGGGTACAACGAGCAGTACTTC.

This clonotype has only a few counts. V gene TRBV4-3 combines with J gene TRBJ2-1, with 8 positions matching TRBD2. V trimming: 1 base; J trimming: 9 bases; junction bases outside the gene matches: 5. The CDR3 contains 14 residues. Germline V gene sequence: CDR1 LGHNA, CDR2 YSLEER. The CDR3 sequence is CASSQVGGGSEQFF. Here the CDR3 DNA reads TGCGCCAGCAGCCAAGTAGGCGGGGGGTCTGAGCAGTTCTTC.

V is TRBV10-3 and J is TRBJ2-5; no reliable D call. The end of the DNA aligns better with TRBJ2-7, so the J call may be wrong. Germline CDR1 ENHRY, CDR2 SYGVKD. The CDR3 has 12 amino acids. This CDR3 is CAISESVGEQYF. The CDR3 nucleotides are TGTGCCATCAGTGAGTCGGTGGGCGAGCAGTACTTC.

This chain uses TRBV29-1 with TRBJ2-3; weak D call: TRBD2 (6 bases). There are 14 residues in the CDR3. The ends were cut back, 4 bases at V and 3 bases at J, with 14 bases in the middle. Germline CDR1 and CDR2: SQVTM and ANQGSEA. CDR3 sequence reads: CSVGAGTLTDTQYF. CDR3 in DNA: TGCAGCGTTGGGGCGGGAACACTTACAGATACGCAGTATTTT.

The chain joins TRBV12-3 or TRBV12-4 to TRBJ1-5, with TRBD1 matching over 9 bases. There are 14 residues in the CDR3. Unmatched junction bases numbered 6, after V lost 5 bases and J lost 7 bases. CDR3 in amino acids: CASSDRGGEQPQHF. The CDR3 DNA follows: TGTGCCAGCAGTGACAGGGGGGGAGAGCAGCCCCAGCATTTT.